Described below is a single T cell receptor (beta chain) sequence and its context. The record originates from a study of T cells in Graves' hyperthyroidism and ophthalmopathy. The CDR3 runs 17 residues. V lost 5 bases to trimming and J lost 4 bases, with 21 bases between them. Germline CDR1 and CDR2: SEHNR and FQNEAQ (reference sequence). Amplified TCR beta CDR3 regions came from RNA transcripts. A set of HTBI primers served as the primers for a first-round RT-PCR of the TCR CDR3. TCRdb analysed the multiplex PCR reads with MiXCR anew, one entry per CDR3 protein. Of 300,000 to 450,000 distinct CDR3 sequences in the sample, 20% to 25% are singletons; the top ten hold less than 85%.

The chain carries TRBV7-9 and TRBJ2-1; D is possibly TRBD1 or TRBD2 (5 bases each). The TCR originated in a man between 50 and 59 years old with Graves' hyperthyroidism. Sequencing was done on a sample of blood. In DNA, the CDR3 is TGTGCCAGCAGCCCTCGTCTGGGACGGCCCGCTTACAATGAGCAGTTCTTC. Amino acid sequence: CASSPRLGRPAYNEQFF.